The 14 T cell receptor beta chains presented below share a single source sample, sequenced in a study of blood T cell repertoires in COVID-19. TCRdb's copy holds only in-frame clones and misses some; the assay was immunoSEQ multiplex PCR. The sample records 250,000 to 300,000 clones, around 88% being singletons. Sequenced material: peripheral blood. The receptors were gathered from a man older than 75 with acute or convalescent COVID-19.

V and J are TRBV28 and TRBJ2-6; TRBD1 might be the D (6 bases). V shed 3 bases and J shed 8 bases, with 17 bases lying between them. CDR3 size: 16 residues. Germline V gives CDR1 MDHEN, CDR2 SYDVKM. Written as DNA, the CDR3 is TGTGCCAGCAGTTTTGCTAGAGTAGGGGGTTCCAACGTCCTGACTTTC. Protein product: CASSFARVGGSNVLTF.

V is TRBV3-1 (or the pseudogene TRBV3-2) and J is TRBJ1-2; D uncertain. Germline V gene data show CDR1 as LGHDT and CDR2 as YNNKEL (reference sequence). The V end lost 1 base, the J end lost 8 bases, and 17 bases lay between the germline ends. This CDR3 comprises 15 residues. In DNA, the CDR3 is TGTGCCAGCAGCCAAGGGGTGCGGGCCCGGATGGGCTACACCTTC. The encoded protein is CASSQGVRARMGYTF.

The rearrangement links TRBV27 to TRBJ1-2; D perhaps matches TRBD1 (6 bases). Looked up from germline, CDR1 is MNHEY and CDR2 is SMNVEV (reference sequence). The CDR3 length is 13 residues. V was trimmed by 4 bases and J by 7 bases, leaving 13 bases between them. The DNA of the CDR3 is TGTGCCAGCAGTTCGTGGGGGCGATTTGGCTACACCTTC. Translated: CASSSWGRFGYTF.

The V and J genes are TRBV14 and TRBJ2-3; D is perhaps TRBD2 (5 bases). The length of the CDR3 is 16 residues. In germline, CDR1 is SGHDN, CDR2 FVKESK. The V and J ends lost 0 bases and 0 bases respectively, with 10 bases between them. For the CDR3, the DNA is TGTGCCAGCAGCCAAGATCGGCAGCGGAGCACAGATACGCAGTATTTT. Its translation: CASSQDRQRSTDTQYF.

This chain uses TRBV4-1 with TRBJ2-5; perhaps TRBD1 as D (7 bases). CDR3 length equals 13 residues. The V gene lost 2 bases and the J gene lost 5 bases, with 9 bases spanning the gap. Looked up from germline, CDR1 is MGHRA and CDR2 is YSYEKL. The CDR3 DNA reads TGCGCCAGCAGCCAACCAGGGGGGGAGACCCAGTACTTC. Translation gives CASSQPGGETQYF.

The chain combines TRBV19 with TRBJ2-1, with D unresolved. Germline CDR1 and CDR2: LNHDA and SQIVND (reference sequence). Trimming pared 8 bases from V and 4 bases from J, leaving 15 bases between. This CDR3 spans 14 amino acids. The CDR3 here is CASSIALQYNEQFF. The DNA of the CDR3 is TGTGCCAGTTCCATTGCATTACAATACAATGAGCAGTTCTTC. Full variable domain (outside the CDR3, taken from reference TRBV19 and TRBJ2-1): DGGITQSPKYLFRKEGQNVTLSCEQNLNHDAMYWYRQDPGQGLRLIYYSQIVNDFQKGDIAEGYSVSREKKESFPLTVTSAQKNPTAFYLCASSIALQYNEQFFGPGTRLTVL.

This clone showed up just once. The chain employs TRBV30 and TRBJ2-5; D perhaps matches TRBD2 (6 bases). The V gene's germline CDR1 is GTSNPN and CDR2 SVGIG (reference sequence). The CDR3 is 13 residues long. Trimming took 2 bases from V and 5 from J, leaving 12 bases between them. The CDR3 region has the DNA TGTGCCTGGAGTACGGGGGTTTGGGAGACCCAGTACTTC. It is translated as CAWSTGVWETQYF.

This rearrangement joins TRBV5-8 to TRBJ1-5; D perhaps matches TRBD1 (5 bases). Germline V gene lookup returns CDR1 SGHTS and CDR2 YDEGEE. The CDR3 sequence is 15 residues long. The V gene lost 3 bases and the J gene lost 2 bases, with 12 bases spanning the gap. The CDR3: CASSWNQGGNQPQHF. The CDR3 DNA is TGTGCCAGCAGCTGGAACCAGGGTGGCAATCAGCCCCAGCATTTT.

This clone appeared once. The chain's CDR3 is CASSLIQANYGYTF. CDR3 DNA sequence: TGTGCCAGCAGCTTGATCCAGGCTAACTATGGCTACACCTTC. The rearrangement links TRBV5-4 to TRBJ1-2; D is ambiguous. The CDR3 totals 14 residues. Germline CDR1 and CDR2: SGHNT and YYREEE (reference sequence). V dropped 1 base and J dropped 0 bases, with 7 bases sitting between them.

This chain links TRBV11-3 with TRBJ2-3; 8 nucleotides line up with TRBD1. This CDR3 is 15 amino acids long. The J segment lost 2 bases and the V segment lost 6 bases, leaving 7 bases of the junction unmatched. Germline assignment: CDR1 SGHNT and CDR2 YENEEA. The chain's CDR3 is CASSRTGGTTDTQYF. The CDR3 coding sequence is TGTGCCAGCAGTCGTACAGGGGGAACCACAGATACGCAGTATTTT. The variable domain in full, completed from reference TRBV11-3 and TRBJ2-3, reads EAGVVQSPRYKIIEKKQPVAFWCNPISGHNTLYWYLQNLGQGPELLIRYENEEAVDDSQLPKDRFSAERLKGVDSTLKIQPAELGDSAVYLCASSRTGGTTDTQYFGPGTRLTVL.

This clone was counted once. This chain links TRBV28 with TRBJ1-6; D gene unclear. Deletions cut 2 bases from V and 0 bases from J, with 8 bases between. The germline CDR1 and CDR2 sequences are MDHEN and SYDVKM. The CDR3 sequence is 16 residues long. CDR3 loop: CASSLRSGSYNSPLHF. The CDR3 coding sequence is TGTGCCAGCAGTTTACGGTCGGGCTCCTATAATTCACCCCTCCACTTT.

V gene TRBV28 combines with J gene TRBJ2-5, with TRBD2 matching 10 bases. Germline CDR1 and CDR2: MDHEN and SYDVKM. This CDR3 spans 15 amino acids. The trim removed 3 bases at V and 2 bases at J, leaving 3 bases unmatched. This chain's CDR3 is CASSFGTSEQETQYF. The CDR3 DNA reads TGTGCCAGCAGTTTCGGGACTAGCGAGCAAGAGACCCAGTACTTC.

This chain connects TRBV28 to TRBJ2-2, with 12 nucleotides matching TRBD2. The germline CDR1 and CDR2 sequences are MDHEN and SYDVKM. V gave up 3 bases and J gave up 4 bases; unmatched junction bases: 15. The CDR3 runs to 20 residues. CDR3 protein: CASSLWAGGPSGRGTGELFF. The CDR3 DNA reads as TGTGCCAGCAGTTTGTGGGCAGGGGGCCCTAGCGGGAGGGGCACCGGGGAGCTGTTTTTT.

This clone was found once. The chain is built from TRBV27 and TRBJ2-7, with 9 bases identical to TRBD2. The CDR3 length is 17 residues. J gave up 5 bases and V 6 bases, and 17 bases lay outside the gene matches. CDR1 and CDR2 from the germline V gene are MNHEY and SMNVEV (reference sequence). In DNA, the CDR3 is TGTGCCAGCAGCCACCGTCGAGGGACTAGCACTGCCCACGAGCAGTACTTC. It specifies CASSHRRGTSTAHEQYF.